One and the same sample provided the 24 T cell receptor beta chains below, sequenced in a study of CD4+ T cells in melanoma. TCRdb's copy holds only in-frame clones and misses some; the assay was immunoSEQ multiplex PCR. The repertoire holds about 15,000 clones, with under 80% as singletons. Sample: cells from a culture (not recorded whether cultured in vitro). These receptors all stem from a human donor with melanoma.

Only a few counts were recorded for this clone. The V gene is TRBV11-2, the J gene TRBJ1-6; D not resolved. This CDR3 is 14 amino acids long. V was trimmed by 1 base and J by 9 bases, leaving 10 bases between them. CDR1 and CDR2 from the germline V gene are SGHAT and FQNNGV. CDR3 sequence reads: CASSLVGVGSPLHF. The CDR3 DNA sequence: TGTGCCAGCAGCTTAGTTGGAGTCGGTTCACCCCTCCACTTT.

The chain uses TRBV4-3 and TRBJ2-7; D tentatively fits TRBD1 or TRBD2 (6 bases each). The V end was cut by 4 bases, the J end by 2 bases, with 18 bases between. The CDR3 is made up of 16 amino acids. CDR1 is LGHNA, CDR2 YSLEER, per germline. The CDR3 loop reads CASSPAALGGPYEQYF. As DNA, the CDR3 is TGCGCCAGCAGCCCGGCGGCGTTGGGGGGCCCCTACGAGCAGTACTTC.

V usage is TRBV4-2 and J usage is TRBJ2-1, with 7 bases that match TRBD2. The V gene's germline CDR1 is LGHNA and CDR2 YNFKEQ. The CDR3 is 14 residues long. The ends lost 5 bases at V and 9 bases at J; junction bases unmatched: 10. This CDR3 reads CASSFSSTSTEQFF. As DNA, the CDR3 is TGTGCCAGCAGCTTCTCCTCGACTAGCACTGAGCAGTTCTTC.

The V gene is TRBV11-2, the J gene TRBJ1-5; unclear D gene. Germline CDR1 and CDR2: SGHAT and FQNNGV. The CDR3 contains 12 residues. V was trimmed by 1 base and J by 7 bases, leaving 5 bases between them. In DNA form, the CDR3 reads TGTGCCAGCAGCTTAGCAGGACAGCCCCAGCATTTT. Translated, it gives CASSLAGQPQHF.

The V and J genes are TRBV21-1 and TRBJ2-3; the D call of TRBD2 is as the table states it, not checked on the DNA. TRBV21-1 is described as a pseudogene. The CDR3 runs 18 residues. The CDR3 DNA follows: TGTGCCAGCAGCAGAGGACTAGCGGGGGGGCCGGTCCGAGATACGCAGTATTTT. Translation gives CASSRGLAGGPVRDTQYF.

CDR3 nucleotides: TGTGCCAGCAGCCCGGGACTACTTTACGAGACCCAGTACTTC. This translates into CASSPGLLYETQYF. The chain uses TRBV7-7 and TRBJ2-5; 7 bases are a match to TRBD2. Germline assignment: CDR1 SSHAT and CDR2 FNYEAQ (reference sequence). The CDR3 covers 14 residues. Losses at the gene ends were 5 bases for V and 5 bases for J; bases not matched to a gene: 8. Looking up the rest from reference TRBV7-7 and TRBJ2-5 gives the full variable domain: GAGVSQSPRYKVTKRGQDVTLRCDPISSHATLYWYQQALGQGPEFLTYFNYEAQPDKSGLPSDRFSAERPEGSISTLTIQRTEQRDSAMYRCASSPGLLYETQYFGPGTRLLVL.

The chain joins TRBV11-2 to TRBJ1-1; D remains ambiguous. CDR1 SGHAT and CDR2 FQNNGV come from the germline V gene. This CDR3 has 14 amino acids. V shed 4 bases and J shed 1 base, with 10 bases lying between them. As DNA, the CDR3 is TGTGCCAGCAGCTACCGACAAGCGAACACTGAAGCTTTCTTT. Translation: CASSYRQANTEAFF. The full variable domain, in which reference TRBV11-2 and TRBJ1-1 provide the parts outside the CDR3, is EAGVAQSPRYKIIEKRQSVAFWCNPISGHATLYWYQQILGQGPKLLIQFQNNGVVDDSQLPKDRFSAERLKGVDSTLKIQPAKLEDSAVYLCASSYRQANTEAFFGQGTRLTVV.

The V call is TRBV7-2, the J call TRBJ1-1; D is unclear. V dropped 1 base and J dropped 5 bases, with 14 bases sitting between them. Looked up from germline, CDR1 is SGHTA and CDR2 is FQGNSA. The CDR3 covers 15 residues. CDR3 in DNA: TGTGCCAGCAGCTTAGAGGGCAGGATCTCGACTGAAGCTTTCTTT. Protein sequence: CASSLEGRISTEAFF. Full variable domain (rest looked up from reference TRBV7-2 and TRBJ1-1): GAGVSQSPSNKVTEKGKDVELRCDPISGHTALYWYRQSLGQGLEFLIYFQGNSAPDKSGLPSDRFSAERTGGSVSTLTIQRTQQEDSAVYLCASSLEGRISTEAFFGQGTRLTVV.

This clone came up a few times. The CDR3 spells CASRGQGYQPQHF. In DNA, the CDR3 is TGTGCCAGCAGGGGACAGGGTTATCAGCCCCAGCATTTT. The chain has TRBV6-1 and TRBJ1-5, with 9 positions matching TRBD1. The CDR3 has 13 amino acids. The V gene end was trimmed by 6 bases and the J gene end by 5 bases; junction bases not matched to a gene: 2. Germline V gives CDR1 MNHNS, CDR2 SASEGT.

The chain couples TRBV6-6 to TRBJ1-5; no reliable D call. The CDR3 length is 15 residues. The V end was cut by 1 base, the J end by 0 bases, with 7 bases between. Germline-derived CDR1 and CDR2 are MNHNY and SVGAGI (reference sequence). DNA for the CDR3: TGTGCCAGCAGTTACTGGGGAAATAGCAATCAGCCCCAGCATTTT. Encoded protein: CASSYWGNSNQPQHF.

This clone was counted once. This sequence joins TRBV19 and TRBJ1-2; tentatively, D is TRBD1 (6 bases). V gave up 5 bases and J gave up 1 base, with 14 bases separating them. This CDR3 has 15 amino acids. Germline V gene sequence: CDR1 LNHDA, CDR2 SQIVND (reference sequence). CDR3 loop: CASSLHLRGNYGYTF. The CDR3 coding sequence is TGTGCCAGTAGTCTGCACCTCAGGGGTAACTATGGCTACACCTTC.

This chain joins TRBV5-4 and TRBJ1-1; tentative D call: TRBD1 (5 bases). The germline V gene has CDR1 SGHNT and CDR2 YYREEE (reference sequence). Trimming took 4 bases from V and 6 from J, leaving 19 bases between them. This CDR3 spans 15 amino acids. In nucleotides, the CDR3 is TGTGCCAGCAGCCTCCCGAGGCAGGGCCCGCCTGAAGCTTTCTTT. Amino acid sequence: CASSLPRQGPPEAFF.

This chain uses TRBV14 with TRBJ1-1; D uncertain. Germline loops: CDR1 SGHDN, CDR2 FVKESK. The CDR3 extends over 14 amino acids. The V and J ends lost 1 base and 0 bases respectively, with 6 bases between them. The CDR3 coding sequence is TGTGCCAGCAGCCAAGCTGGGATGAACACTGAAGCTTTCTTT. This encodes CASSQAGMNTEAFF.

The chain has TRBV6-5 and TRBJ2-7; perhaps D is TRBD1 or TRBD2 (6 bases each). The V end was cut by 2 bases, the J end by 5 bases, with 10 bases between. The CDR3 is 13 amino acids. CDR1 and CDR2 from the germline V gene are MNHEY and SVGAGI. The DNA of the CDR3 is TGTGCCAGCAGTTACAGGGGGGCCCACGAGCAGTACTTC. Its protein is CASSYRGAHEQYF.

This clone was counted a few times. V usage is TRBV19 and J usage is TRBJ1-4; D is perhaps TRBD1 (5 bases). V was trimmed by 6 bases and J by 0 bases, leaving 11 bases between them. The CDR3 consists of 15 residues. The germline V gene has CDR1 LNHDA and CDR2 SQIVND (reference sequence). As DNA, the CDR3 is TGTGCCAGTAGGGTCAGGGCGGCAACTAATGAAAAACTGTTTTTT. This encodes CASRVRAATNEKLFF.

This clone was seen more than once but under ten times. V gene TRBV25-1 combines with J gene TRBJ1-6; D is unresolved. The ends were cut back, 4 bases at V and 5 bases at J, with 6 bases in the middle. The length of the CDR3 is 13 residues. CDR1 MGHDK and CDR2 SYGVNS come from the germline V gene. Here the CDR3 DNA reads TGTGCCAGCAGTGGATGGGATAATTCACCCCTCCACTTT. Protein product: CASSGWDNSPLHF.

V usage is TRBV5-1 and J usage is TRBJ1-1, with D perhaps TRBD1 (5 bases). Germline V gene data show CDR1 as SGHRS and CDR2 as YFSETQ. CDR3 length: 18 amino acids. V lost 0 bases and J lost 6, with 24 bases in between. CDR3 sequence: CASSLAISQTAVKSEAFF. Here the CDR3 DNA reads TGCGCCAGCAGCTTGGCCATTTCCCAGACAGCGGTTAAGTCTGAAGCTTTCTTT. The full variable domain, in which reference TRBV5-1 and TRBJ1-1 provide the parts outside the CDR3, is KAGVTQTPRYLIKTRGQQVTLSCSPISGHRSVSWYQQTPGQGLQFLFEYFSETQRNKGNFPGRFSGRQFSNSRSEMNVSTLELGDSALYLCASSLAISQTAVKSEAFFGQGTRLTVV.

The gene calls are TRBV19 and TRBJ2-7, with TRBD1 identical over 7 bases. V was clipped by 1 base and J by 3 bases; unmatched bases: 6. CDR1 is LNHDA and CDR2 is SQIVND in the germline V gene (reference sequence). The CDR3 sequence is 15 residues long. The CDR3 loop is CASSIASTGNYEQYF. The CDR3 DNA reads as TGTGCCAGTAGTATAGCTTCGACAGGGAACTACGAGCAGTACTTC.

The J gene is TRBJ2-7, the V gene TRBV6-5; 7 bases match TRBD2. Unmatched junction bases numbered 3, after V lost 5 bases and J lost 2 bases. Germline CDR1 and CDR2: MNHEY and SVGAGI. This CDR3 is 13 amino acids long. This CDR3 is CASSRGGTYEQYF. The CDR3 DNA reads as TGTGCCAGCAGTCGCGGGGGTACCTACGAGCAGTACTTC.

The rearrangement uses TRBV7-9 and TRBJ1-2; D remains unclear. V lost 5 bases and J lost 6, with 13 bases in between. This CDR3 spans 13 amino acids. CDR1 is SEHNR and CDR2 is FQNEAQ in the germline V gene (reference sequence). The CDR3 is CASSETERNGYTF. The CDR3 nucleotides are TGTGCCAGCAGCGAAACGGAGAGAAATGGCTACACCTTC.

This chain connects TRBV7-9 to TRBJ2-3, with D possibly matching TRBD2 (6 bases). In germline, CDR1 is SEHNR, CDR2 FQNEAQ (reference sequence). V was cut by 8 bases and J by 0 bases, with 12 bases left in between. CDR3 length equals 14 residues. The CDR3 sequence: CASSGGMSTDTQYF. CDR3 DNA: TGTGCCAGCTCCGGCGGGATGAGCACAGATACGCAGTATTTT.

V usage is TRBV6-6 and J usage is TRBJ1-4; D may be TRBD1 (6 bases). With 3 bases removed from V and 8 bases from J, the gap between germline ends came to 13 bases. The CDR3 is made up of 14 amino acids. CDR1 is MNHNY, CDR2 SVGAGI, per germline (reference sequence). The CDR3 sequence is CASSYGQTREKLFF. In DNA, the CDR3 is TGTGCCAGCAGTTATGGACAGACTAGGGAAAAACTGTTTTTT.

The rearrangement uses TRBV6-5 and TRBJ1-2; D is perhaps TRBD1 (5 bases). CDR1 is MNHEY, CDR2 SVGAGI, per germline. The germline V and J ends were trimmed by 8 bases and 3 bases, with 13 bases remaining between them. This CDR3 contains 13 residues. The CDR3 reads CASHAGAYYGYTF. The CDR3 bases are TGTGCCAGCCACGCCGGGGCTTACTATGGCTACACCTTC.

The J gene is TRBJ1-4, the V gene TRBV15, with D tentatively TRBD1 (6 bases). Deletions cut 3 bases from V and 4 bases from J, with 15 bases between. Germline V gene lookup returns CDR1 LNHNV and CDR2 YYDKDF (reference sequence). CDR3 length: 16 amino acids. DNA for the CDR3: TGTGCCACCAGCAGGTCAGCAGGGGCCATTAATGAAAAACTGTTTTTT. It yields the protein CATSRSAGAINEKLFF.